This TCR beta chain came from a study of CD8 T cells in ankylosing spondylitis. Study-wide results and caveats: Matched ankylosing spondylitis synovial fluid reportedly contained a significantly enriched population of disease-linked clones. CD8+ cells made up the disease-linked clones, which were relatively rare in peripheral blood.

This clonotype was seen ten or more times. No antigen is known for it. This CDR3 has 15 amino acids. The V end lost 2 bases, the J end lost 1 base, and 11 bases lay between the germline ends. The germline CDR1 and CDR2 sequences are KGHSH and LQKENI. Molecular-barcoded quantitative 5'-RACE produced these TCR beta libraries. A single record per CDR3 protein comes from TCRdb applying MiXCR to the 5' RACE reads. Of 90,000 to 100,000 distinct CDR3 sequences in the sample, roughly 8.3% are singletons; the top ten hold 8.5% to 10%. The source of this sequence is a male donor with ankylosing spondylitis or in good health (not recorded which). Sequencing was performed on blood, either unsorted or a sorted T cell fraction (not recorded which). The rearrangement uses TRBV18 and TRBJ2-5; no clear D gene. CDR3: CASSPNRALQETQYF. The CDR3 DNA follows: TGTGCCAGCTCACCAAATAGGGCTCTCCAAGAGACCCAGTACTTC. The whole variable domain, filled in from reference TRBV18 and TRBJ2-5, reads NAGVMQNPRHLVRRRGQEARLRCSPMKGHSHVYWYRQLPEEGLKFMVYLQKENIIDESGMPKERFSAEFPKEGPSILRIQQVVRGDSAAYFCASSPNRALQETQYFGPGTRLLVL.